These 5 T cell receptor beta chains share one sample of origin, sequenced in a study of T cells after yellow fever vaccination. TCRdb ran MiXCR on the 5' RACE reads and lists one entry per CDR3 protein. This sample has a few hundred thousand distinct CDR3 sequences, with approximately 5.7% found just once. Sample: PBMCs, taken 5 days after the yellow fever booster vaccination. Every receptor here comes from a man aged 30 to 39 who received the YFV17D yellow fever vaccine.

This clonotype appeared many times. The genes are TRBV10-3 and TRBJ2-5, with TRBD1 matching 8 bases. The ends lost 8 bases at V and 2 bases at J; junction bases unmatched: 10. The CDR3 consists of 15 residues. Germline values: CDR1 ENHRY, CDR2 SYGVKD. The CDR3: CAIGPTGGRQETQYF. The CDR3 DNA reads as TGTGCCATCGGACCAACAGGGGGGCGTCAAGAGACCCAGTACTTC.

In its sample, this clonotype was seen a few times. The chain is built from TRBV20-1 and TRBJ2-3; 7 nucleotides match TRBD2. Trimming at V came to 6 bases and at J to 2 bases, leaving 8 bases not matched to a gene. Germline loops: CDR1 DFQATT, CDR2 SNEGSKA (reference sequence). The CDR3 covers 14 residues. This CDR3 reads CSALGLTNTDTQYF. CDR3 coding DNA: TGCAGTGCACTGGGACTAACAAACACAGATACGCAGTATTTT.

This clonotype was detected a few times. The rearrangement uses TRBV3-1 and TRBJ2-7; possible D gene TRBD2, 6 bases. The CDR3 runs to 14 residues. Germline V CDR1 and CDR2: LGHDT, YNNKEL (reference sequence). V lost 4 bases and J 3 bases, leaving 13 bases between the germline ends. CDR3 nucleotides: TGTGCCAGCAGCCCTCTACAAGCGGGCTACGAGCAGTACTTC. It codes for CASSPLQAGYEQYF.

Turning to this clonotype: This could be a read error, since a much larger clone is one nucleotide away. V usage is TRBV5-1 and J usage is TRBJ2-5; D not certain. V shed 0 bases and J shed 5 bases, with 5 bases lying between them. CDR1 is SGHRS and CDR2 is YFSETQ in the germline V gene. This CDR3 spans 12 amino acids. CDR3 loop: CASSLDDETQYF. The DNA for the CDR3 is TGCGCCAGCAGCTTGGATGATGAGACCCAGTACTTC.

The chain combines TRBV3-1 with TRBJ1-2; possible D gene TRBD1, 5 bases. Germline lookup yields CDR1 LGHDT and CDR2 YNNKEL (reference sequence). V was trimmed by 2 bases and J by 6 bases, leaving 16 bases between them. CDR3 size: 15 residues. The CDR3 DNA is TGTGCCAGCAGCCAAAGGGGAAAGGGCAGGCATGGCTACACCTTC. Protein: CASSQRGKGRHGYTF.